One and the same sample provided the 3 T cell receptor beta chains below, sequenced in a study of blood T cell repertoires in COVID-19. The table came from immunoSEQ multiplex PCR; TCRdb's copy has only in-frame clones and leaves some out. The sample lists fewer than 100,000 clones, approximately 90% occurring once. The specimen was peripheral blood. The source of these receptors is a woman aged 80 or over with acute or convalescent COVID-19.

In its sample, this clone was seen once. The genes are TRBV5-4 and TRBJ2-7, with 11 positions matching TRBD2. J gave up 6 bases and V 4 bases, and 9 bases lay outside the gene matches. The CDR3 runs to 15 residues. The germline gives CDR1 SGHNT, CDR2 YYREEE (reference sequence). In nucleotides, the CDR3 is TGTGCCAGCAGCACACAACTAGCGGGAGCGTCCGAGCAGTACTTC. Its protein is CASSTQLAGASEQYF.

This rearrangement joins TRBV19 to TRBJ1-5, with 7 bases that match TRBD1. In germline, CDR1 is LNHDA, CDR2 SQIVND (reference sequence). This CDR3 is built from 15 residues. The junction had 7 bases not matched to a gene; V was cut back by 4 bases and J by 4 bases. The CDR3 sequence is CASSTLQGSNQPQHF. Written as DNA, the CDR3 is TGTGCCAGTAGTACGCTACAGGGGAGTAATCAGCCCCAGCATTTT.

This chain uses TRBV5-4 with TRBJ2-7; no reliable D call. CDR1 is SGHNT and CDR2 is YYREEE in the germline V gene (reference sequence). Trimming removed 0 bases at V and 3 bases at J, with 13 bases between. This CDR3 comprises 15 residues. The CDR3 nucleotides read TGTGCCAGCAGCTTGGGTAGAGCGTCCAACTACGAGCAGTACTTC. It translates to CASSLGRASNYEQYF.